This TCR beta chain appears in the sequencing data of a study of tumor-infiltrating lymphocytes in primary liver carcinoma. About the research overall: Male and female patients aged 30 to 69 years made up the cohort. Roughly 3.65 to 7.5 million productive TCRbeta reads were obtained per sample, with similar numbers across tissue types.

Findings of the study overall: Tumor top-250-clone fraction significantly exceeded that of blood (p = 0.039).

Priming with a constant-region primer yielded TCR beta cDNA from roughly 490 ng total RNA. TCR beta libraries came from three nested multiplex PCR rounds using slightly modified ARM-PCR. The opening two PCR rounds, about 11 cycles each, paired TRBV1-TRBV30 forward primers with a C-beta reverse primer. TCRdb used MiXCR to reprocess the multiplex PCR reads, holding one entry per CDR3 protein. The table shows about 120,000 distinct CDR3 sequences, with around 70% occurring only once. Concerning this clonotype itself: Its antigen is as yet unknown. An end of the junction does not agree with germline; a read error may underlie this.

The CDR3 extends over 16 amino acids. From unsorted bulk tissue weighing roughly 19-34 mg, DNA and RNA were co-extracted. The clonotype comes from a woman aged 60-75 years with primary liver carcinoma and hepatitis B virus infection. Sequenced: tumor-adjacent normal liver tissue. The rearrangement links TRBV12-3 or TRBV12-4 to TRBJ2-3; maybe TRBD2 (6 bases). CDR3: CPSRKRLVGVTDTQYF. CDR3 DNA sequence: TGTCCCAGCAGGAAGAGACTAGTGGGGGTCACAGATACGCAGTATTTT.